The 9 T cell receptor beta chains below all came from one sample that was sequenced in a study of blood T cell repertoires in COVID-19. Profiled with immunoSEQ multiplex PCR; TCRdb holds only in-frame clones, not every one. The sample has approximately 300,000 clones, around 89% seen once. The sequencing input was peripheral blood. The origin of the receptors is a woman aged 40 to 49 with COVID-19, enrolled during active disease.

The chain has TRBV7-9 and TRBJ2-1; D might be TRBD1 (6 bases). Trimming left V 3 bases short and J 7 bases short, with 16 bases between. This CDR3 region has 15 residues. Germline V CDR1 and CDR2: SEHNR, FQNEAQ (reference sequence). The CDR3 DNA is TGTGCCAGCAGCTTTCTGGCAGGGGTTGCAAATGAGCAGTTCTTC. Amino acids: CASSFLAGVANEQFF.

The rearrangement uses TRBV4-2 and TRBJ2-2, with a weak D call TRBD1 (5 bases). V lost 2 bases to trimming and J lost 2 bases, with 12 bases between them. Germline CDR1 and CDR2: LGHNA and YNFKEQ. CDR3 length equals 16 residues. As DNA, the CDR3 is TGTGCCAGCAGCCAAACGCAGGGTCCAAACACCGGGGAGCTGTTTTTT. Translated: CASSQTQGPNTGELFF.

The chain joins TRBV7-6 to TRBJ2-5, with TRBD1 matching over 8 bases. The germline CDR1 and CDR2 sequences are SGHVS and FNYEAQ. This CDR3 spans 15 amino acids. Trimming at V came to 1 base and at J to 3 bases, leaving 4 bases not matched to a gene. The CDR3 spells CASSLVATGEETQYF. CDR3 DNA: TGTGCCAGCAGCTTAGTTGCGACAGGGGAAGAGACCCAGTACTTC.

The chain recombines TRBV6-2 or TRBV6-3 with TRBJ2-6, with 13 bases that match TRBD2. J gave up 1 base and V 2 bases, and 8 bases lay outside the gene matches. Germline loops: CDR1 MNHEY, CDR2 SVGEGT. CDR3 length: 20 amino acids. CDR3 sequence reads: CASSYHRTSGGVSGANVLTF. The CDR3 nucleotides are TGTGCCAGCAGTTACCATCGGACTAGCGGGGGCGTTTCTGGGGCCAACGTCCTGACTTTC.

The table lists this clone with a few counts. The genes are TRBV30 and TRBJ2-1; 12 bases map to TRBD2. The CDR3 contains 15 residues. The V segment lost 2 bases and the J segment 7 bases; nucleotides outside the gene matches: 6. Germline CDR1 is GTSNPN and CDR2 is SVGIG (reference sequence). The CDR3 sequence is CAWSLAGGPTNEQFF. The CDR3 coding sequence is TGTGCCTGGAGTCTAGCGGGAGGGCCCACAAATGAGCAGTTCTTC.

This clone was detected a few times. The chain recombines TRBV12-5 with TRBJ1-1; D unresolved. Germline V gene data show CDR1 as LGHNT and CDR2 as FRNRAP. V gave up 1 base and J gave up 7 bases, with 10 bases separating them. The CDR3 is 13 amino acids. Here the CDR3 DNA reads TGTGCTAGTGGTTTGGAGACGGGATTTGAAGCTTTCTTT. Translation: CASGLETGFEAFF.

The chain uses TRBV19 and TRBJ2-1, with D hard to call. CDR3 length: 12 amino acids. Germline-derived CDR1 and CDR2 are LNHDA and SQIVND (reference sequence). Trimming left V 6 bases short and J 6 bases short, with 9 bases between. Here the CDR3 DNA reads TGTGCCAGTAGCCAGAGGAGCAATGAGCAGTTCTTC. Translated: CASSQRSNEQFF.

The chain is built from TRBV7-8 and TRBJ2-7; a possible D gene is TRBD1 (6 bases). The ends were cut back, 4 bases at V and 2 bases at J, with 15 bases in the middle. This CDR3 has 15 residues. Germline V lookup: CDR1 SGHVS, CDR2 FQNEAQ. The DNA of the CDR3 is TGTGCCAGCAGCTCCACAGGGACCTTCACCTACGAGCAGTACTTC. Translated, it gives CASSSTGTFTYEQYF.

The chain employs TRBV5-1 and TRBJ2-5; D is perhaps TRBD2 (6 bases). The germline CDR1 and CDR2 sequences are SGHRS and YFSETQ. Trimming pared 1 base from V and 4 bases from J, leaving 11 bases between. The CDR3 contains 14 residues. CDR3 loop: CASSLFVSGETQYF. The CDR3, as DNA: TGCGCCAGCAGCTTGTTTGTTAGCGGAGAGACCCAGTACTTC.